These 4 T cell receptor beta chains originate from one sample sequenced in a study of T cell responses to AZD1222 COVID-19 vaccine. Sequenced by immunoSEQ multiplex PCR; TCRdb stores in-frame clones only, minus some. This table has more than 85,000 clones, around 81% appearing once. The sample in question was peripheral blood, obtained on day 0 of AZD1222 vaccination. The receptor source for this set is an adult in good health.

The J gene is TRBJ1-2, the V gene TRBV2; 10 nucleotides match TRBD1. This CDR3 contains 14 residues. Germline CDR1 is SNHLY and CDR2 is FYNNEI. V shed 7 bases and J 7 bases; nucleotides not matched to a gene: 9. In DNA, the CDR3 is TGTGCCAGCACCGGACAGGGGGTGAGAGGTGGCTACACCTTC. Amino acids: CASTGQGVRGGYTF.

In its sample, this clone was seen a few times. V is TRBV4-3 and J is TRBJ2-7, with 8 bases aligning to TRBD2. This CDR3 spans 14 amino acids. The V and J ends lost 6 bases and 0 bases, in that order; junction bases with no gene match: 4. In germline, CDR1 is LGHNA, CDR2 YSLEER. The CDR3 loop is CASRQRETSYEQYF. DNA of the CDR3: TGCGCCAGCAGGCAGCGGGAGACCTCCTACGAGCAGTACTTC.

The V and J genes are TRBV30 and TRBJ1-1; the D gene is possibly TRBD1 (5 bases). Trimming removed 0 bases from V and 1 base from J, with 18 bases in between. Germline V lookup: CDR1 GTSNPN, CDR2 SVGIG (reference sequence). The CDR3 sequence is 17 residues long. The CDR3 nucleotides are TGTGCCTGGAGTGTACACGGGACTGCAAGGGGGAACACTGAAGCTTTCTTT. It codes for CAWSVHGTARGNTEAFF.

CDR3 sequence reads: CASSPLKERMNTEAFF. The CDR3 DNA follows: TGTGCCAGCTCACCACTTAAGGAGAGGATGAACACTGAAGCTTTCTTT. The V call is TRBV18, the J call TRBJ1-1, with D unresolved. From germline, CDR1 is KGHSH and CDR2 LQKENI. The CDR3 has 16 residues. Trimming removed 1 base from V and 0 bases from J, with 12 bases in between.